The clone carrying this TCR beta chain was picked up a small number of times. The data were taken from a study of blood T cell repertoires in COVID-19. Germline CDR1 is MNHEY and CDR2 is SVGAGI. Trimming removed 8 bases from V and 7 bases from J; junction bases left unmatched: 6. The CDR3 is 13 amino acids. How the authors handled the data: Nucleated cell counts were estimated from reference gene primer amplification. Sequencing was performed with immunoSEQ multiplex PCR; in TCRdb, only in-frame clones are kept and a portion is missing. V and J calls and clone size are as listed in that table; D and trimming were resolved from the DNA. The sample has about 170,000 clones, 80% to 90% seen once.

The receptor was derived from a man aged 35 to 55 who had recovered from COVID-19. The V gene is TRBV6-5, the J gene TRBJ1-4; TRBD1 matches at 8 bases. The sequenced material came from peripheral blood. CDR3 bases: TGTGCCAGCGGAGACAGGGGTAGTGAAAAACTGTTTTTT. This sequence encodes CASGDRGSEKLFF.